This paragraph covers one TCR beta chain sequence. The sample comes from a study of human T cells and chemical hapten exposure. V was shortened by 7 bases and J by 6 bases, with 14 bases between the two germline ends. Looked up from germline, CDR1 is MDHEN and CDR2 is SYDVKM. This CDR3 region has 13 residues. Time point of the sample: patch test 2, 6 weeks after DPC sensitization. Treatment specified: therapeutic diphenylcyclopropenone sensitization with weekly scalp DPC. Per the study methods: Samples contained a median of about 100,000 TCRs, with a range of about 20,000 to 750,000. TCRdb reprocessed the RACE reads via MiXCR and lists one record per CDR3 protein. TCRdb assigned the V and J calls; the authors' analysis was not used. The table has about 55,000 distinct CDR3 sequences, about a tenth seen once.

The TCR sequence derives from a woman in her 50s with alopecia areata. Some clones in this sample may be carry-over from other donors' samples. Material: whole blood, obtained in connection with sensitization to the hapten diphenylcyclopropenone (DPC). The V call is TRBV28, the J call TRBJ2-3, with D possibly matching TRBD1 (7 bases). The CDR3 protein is CASIGRGRDTQYF. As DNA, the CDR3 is TGTGCCAGCATAGGCAGGGGGAGGGATACGCAGTATTTT. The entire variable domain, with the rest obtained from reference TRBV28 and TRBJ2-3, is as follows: DVKVTQSSRYLVKRTGEKVFLECVQDMDHENMFWYRQDPGLGLRLIYFSYDVKMKEKGDIPEGYSVSREKKERFSLILESASTNQTSMYLCASIGRGRDTQYFGPGTRLTVL.